Following are 21 T cell receptor beta chains from one sample sequenced in a study of metastatic and nonmetastatic thyroid tumors. Among the patients, none had received any treatment before thyroid surgery. Using MiXCR, TCRdb reanalyzed the PCR reads. This table has about 30,000 clones, 25% appearing once. Specimen: blood. Source of these receptors: a female donor with papillary thyroid cancer or a benign thyroid nodule (not recorded which). Some clones in this sample may be carry-over from other donors' samples.

This clone was seen repeatedly, ten times or more. The V gene is TRBV12-5, the J gene TRBJ1-1; D unresolved. With 0 bases removed from V and 7 bases from J, the gap between germline ends came to 15 bases. Germline V lookup: CDR1 LGHNT, CDR2 FRNRAP. This CDR3 is 15 amino acids long. In DNA, the CDR3 is TGTGCTAGTGGTTTGGTACTTTCCCGGTCCTTTGAAGCTTTCTTT. Encoded protein: CASGLVLSRSFEAFF.

This clone was seen a single time. A junction boundary mismatches the germline segment, possibly from a read error. The chain carries TRBV20-1 and TRBJ2-2, with D hard to call. The CDR3 has 13 residues. The germline CDR1 and CDR2 sequences are DFQATT and SNEGSKA (reference sequence). This chain's CDR3 is CTARDSYRRELFF. CDR3 nucleotides: TGCACTGCTAGAGATAGTTATAGGAGGGAGCTGTTTTTT.

This clone came up many times. This rearrangement joins TRBV7-9 to TRBJ2-2, with TRBD1 matching over 10 bases. Germline V CDR1 and CDR2: SEHNR, FQNEAQ (reference sequence). Losses at the gene ends were 6 bases for V and 6 bases for J; bases not matched to a gene: 7. This CDR3 comprises 15 residues. The CDR3 nucleotides are TGTGCCAGCAGATCGGGACAGGGGCGTCCCGGGGAGCTGTTTTTT. Translated, it gives CASRSGQGRPGELFF.

This clone appeared many times. Being one base from a much bigger clone, this may be a read error. The sample has other DNA sequences that encode this CDR3 too. V is TRBV11-3 and J is TRBJ1-1, with D unclear. Germline lookup yields CDR1 SGHNT and CDR2 YENEEA. CDR3 length: 13 residues. The CDR3 coding sequence is TGTGCCAGCACCAAACAGCAGAACACTGAGGCTTTCTTT. It codes for CASTKQQNTEAFF.

This clone is labeled medium-sized. The rearrangement links TRBV2 to TRBJ2-7; 7 bases map to TRBD1. With V trimmed by 3 bases and J by 3 bases, 8 bases remained unmatched. CDR3 length: 15 residues. Germline CDR1 SNHLY, CDR2 FYNNEI. The DNA of the CDR3 is TGTGCCAGCAGTGAGGGTGGGGGACAGCGCTACGAGCAGTACTTC. This translates into CASSEGGGQRYEQYF.

In regard to this clone: The junction departs from germline at one end; a sequencing error may be responsible. The chain has TRBV7-2 and TRBJ1-4, with a possible D match to TRBD1 (5 bases). Germline V gene sequence: CDR1 SGHTA, CDR2 FQGNSA. There are 14 residues in the CDR3. The CDR3 here is CASIFDRGNEKLFF. CDR3 bases: TGTGCCAGCATCTTCGACAGAGGAAATGAGAAACTGTTTTTT. The whole variable domain, remainder taken from reference TRBV7-2 and TRBJ1-4, is GAGVSQSPSNKVTEKGKDVELRCDPISGHTALYWYRQSLGQGLEFLIYFQGNSAPDKSGLPSDRFSAERTGGSVSTLTIQRTQQEDSAVYLCASIFDRGNEKLFFGSGTQLSVL.

The chain combines TRBV6-1 with TRBJ2-1; D call uncertain. Trimming cost V 6 bases and J 8 bases, with 11 bases left between them. This CDR3 has 12 amino acids. Germline loops: CDR1 MNHNS, CDR2 SASEGT. The DNA for the CDR3 is TGTGCCAGCAGGGAGAAGGTCGATGAGCAGTTCTTC. It codes for CASREKVDEQFF.

This chain uses TRBV5-1 with TRBJ2-1, with TRBD2 identical over 10 bases. Germline CDR1 and CDR2: SGHRS and YFSETQ. Germline trimming cut 0 bases from V and 12 bases from J; bases unmatched to any gene: 18. The CDR3 loop spans 18 amino acids. CDR3 residues: CASSLVTSGTASYNAQFF. For the CDR3, the DNA is TGCGCCAGCAGCTTGGTCACTAGCGGGACAGCCTCCTACAACGCGCAGTTCTTC.

The chain has TRBV28 and TRBJ1-2; a weak D match, TRBD1 (6 bases). V lost 4 bases and J lost 8, with 8 bases in between. Looked up from germline, CDR1 is MDHEN and CDR2 is SYDVKM. The CDR3 has 11 amino acids. The DNA for the CDR3 is TGTGCCAGCAGTTCTCAGGGGGGCTACACCTTC. Translating it yields CASSSQGGYTF.

Regarding this clone: One junction end disagrees with the germline gene, perhaps due to a read error. The chain is built from TRBV11-3 and TRBJ2-7; 9 nucleotides match TRBD2. CDR1 is SGHNT, CDR2 YENEEA, per germline. The CDR3 is made up of 14 amino acids. CDR3 residues: CSSSFSGSPYEQYF. In DNA form, the CDR3 reads TGTTCCAGCAGCTTTAGCGGGAGTCCCTACGAGCAGTACTTC.

This clone was detected many times. The J gene is TRBJ1-1, the V gene TRBV5-1, with D uncertain. V lost 0 bases and J lost 8, with 11 bases in between. Germline V gene data show CDR1 as SGHRS and CDR2 as YFSETQ. The CDR3 runs 13 residues. The CDR3 reads CASSLAGPTEAFF. CDR3 nucleotide sequence: TGCGCCAGCAGCTTGGCCGGACCTACGGAAGCTTTCTTT. The whole variable domain, remainder taken from reference TRBV5-1 and TRBJ1-1, is KAGVTQTPRYLIKTRGQQVTLSCSPISGHRSVSWYQQTPGQGLQFLFEYFSETQRNKGNFPGRFSGRQFSNSRSEMNVSTLELGDSALYLCASSLAGPTEAFFGQGTRLTVV.

A note on this clone: A read error may explain this, as a much larger clone is one base away. The chain links TRBV5-6 to TRBJ1-5; a weak D match, TRBD1 (6 bases). Germline V gene sequence: CDR1 SGHDT, CDR2 YYEEEE. The CDR3 consists of 13 residues. Trimming left V 6 bases short and J 4 bases short, with 11 bases between. CDR3 DNA: TGTGCCAGCATCCGGGGGGCGAATCAGCCCCAGCATTTT. Protein: CASIRGANQPQHF.

This clone was observed many times. This may be a read error: a much more frequent sequence differs by one nucleotide. V gene TRBV7-9 combines with J gene TRBJ2-1; D call uncertain. The CDR3 sequence is 11 residues long. Deletions cut 2 bases from V and 12 bases from J, with 8 bases between. The V gene's germline CDR1 is SEHNR and CDR2 FQNEAQ (reference sequence). The CDR3 region is CASSLSSGQFF. The CDR3 DNA reads as TGTGCCAGCAGCTTATCTAGTGGGCAGTTCTTC.

This clone was recorded many times. The J gene is TRBJ2-3, the V gene TRBV3-1; 10 nucleotides match TRBD2. The CDR3 covers 14 residues. Germline CDR1 reads LGHDT; CDR2 reads YNNKEL (reference sequence). V lost 4 bases to trimming and J lost 6 bases; unmatched junction nucleotides: 4. The CDR3 spells CASSLTSGADTQYF. CDR3 sequence (DNA): TGTGCCAGCAGCCTTACTAGCGGGGCGGATACGCAGTATTTT.

This clone was seen many times. The chain carries TRBV27 and TRBJ2-3; D gene uncertain. The germline CDR1 and CDR2 sequences are MNHEY and SMNVEV (reference sequence). The ends were cut back, 10 bases at V and 3 bases at J, with 8 bases in the middle. The CDR3 has 11 amino acids. In nucleotides, the CDR3 is TGTGCCAACAAAAATACAGATACGCAGTATTTT. It translates to CANKNTDTQYF.

The rearrangement uses TRBV7-3 and TRBJ1-2; TRBD1 is a possible D gene (5 bases). Trimming took off 5 bases at V and 7 bases at J, with 14 bases between the two ends. The germline V gene has CDR1 SGHTA and CDR2 FQGTGA. CDR3 length: 13 residues. The CDR3 sequence is CASSGSGGSGYTF. Here the CDR3 DNA reads TGTGCCAGCAGCGGGAGTGGGGGTTCTGGCTACACCTTC.

This clone occurred many times. The gene calls are TRBV2 and TRBJ2-7; 9 bases map to TRBD1. The V segment lost 7 bases and the J segment 3 bases; nucleotides outside the gene matches: 4. Germline V gives CDR1 SNHLY, CDR2 FYNNEI. The CDR3 loop spans 13 amino acids. For the CDR3, the DNA is TGTGCCAGCATCGGGACAGGGAACTACGAGCAGTACTTC. Protein sequence: CASIGTGNYEQYF.

This clone was counted at least ten times. The rearrangement links TRBV6-6 to TRBJ2-3; D is unclear. CDR3 length: 12 amino acids. Trimming removed 2 bases at V and 4 bases at J, with 4 bases between. Germline V gives CDR1 MNHNY, CDR2 SVGAGI (reference sequence). CDR3 DNA: TGTGCCAGCAGTTACGTCGCAGATACGCAGTATTTT. It encodes CASSYVADTQYF.

This clone was recorded many times. The J gene is TRBJ2-2, the V gene TRBV12-3 or TRBV12-4, with 7 bases lining up with TRBD2. The length of the CDR3 is 16 residues. J was trimmed by 5 bases and V by 6 bases; bases with no gene match: 12. CDR3: CASRTLGGRGTGELFF. DNA of the CDR3: TGTGCCAGCAGAACCCTGGGGGGGAGAGGGACCGGGGAGCTGTTTTTT.

This clone was observed a single time. The chain recombines TRBV5-1 with TRBJ2-7; a weak D match, TRBD1 (6 bases). This CDR3 is built from 14 residues. Germline V CDR1 and CDR2: SGHRS, YFSETQ. Trimming stripped 4 bases from V and 3 bases from J, with 14 bases between. This chain's CDR3 is CASSQQGSYYEQYF. For the CDR3, the DNA is TGCGCCAGCAGCCAACAGGGATCTTACTACGAGCAGTACTTC.

This clone showed up just a few times. The gene calls are TRBV7-9 and TRBJ2-7; D gene unclear. The germline V and J ends were trimmed by 4 bases and 6 bases, with 10 bases remaining between them. CDR1 SEHNR and CDR2 FQNEAQ come from the germline V gene (reference sequence). The length of the CDR3 is 12 residues. This chain's CDR3 is CASSSDTLEQYF. CDR3 DNA: TGTGCCAGCAGCTCCGACACTCTCGAGCAGTACTTC.